This entry lists 26 T cell receptor beta chains sequenced from one sample in a study of ipilimumab plus nivolumab after autologous stem cell transplantation. Produced via immunoSEQ multiplex PCR; TCRdb's table is partial and in-frame only. The table lists 20,000 or so clones, 74% of them singletons. This specimen was PBMCs, taken in a trial of ipilimumab plus nivolumab as post-transplant consolidation. These receptors were collected from a male donor with diffuse large B-cell lymphoma.

The V gene is TRBV5-1, the J gene TRBJ1-1; 8 nucleotides line up with TRBD1. V lost 4 bases and J lost 11; bases outside the gene matches: 16. The CDR3 has 15 residues. Germline CDR1 reads SGHRS; CDR2 reads YFSETQ. CDR3 residues: CASSGGQGGTGGAFF. The DNA for the CDR3 is TGCGCCAGCAGCGGAGGACAGGGAGGTACGGGGGGTGCTTTCTTT.

The rearrangement uses TRBV6-4 and TRBJ2-1; TRBD1 might be the D (5 bases). The CDR3 extends over 15 amino acids. Germline V CDR1 and CDR2: MRHNA, SNTAGT. V was cut by 3 bases and J by 0 bases, with 9 bases left in between. This chain's CDR3 is CASSEQESSYNEQFF. DNA for the CDR3: TGTGCCAGCAGTGAACAGGAAAGCTCCTACAATGAGCAGTTCTTC.

The genes are TRBV2 and TRBJ2-4; no clear D gene. The CDR3 has 14 amino acids. Per the germline V gene, CDR1 is SNHLY and CDR2 is FYNNEI. Trimming took off 1 base at V and 0 bases at J, with 4 bases between the two ends. The CDR3 DNA is TGTGCCAGCAGTGAAGAGTTAGCCAAAAACATTCAGTACTTC. The encoded protein is CASSEELAKNIQYF.

The chain couples TRBV5-1 to TRBJ1-1, with a tentative D call TRBD1 (5 bases). Germline-derived CDR1 and CDR2 are SGHRS and YFSETQ. Trimming removed 3 bases at V and 1 base at J, with 7 bases between. The CDR3 length is 13 residues. For the CDR3, the DNA is TGCGCCAGCAGCTGGGGCAGGAACACTGAAGCTTTCTTT. Its translation is CASSWGRNTEAFF. The complete variable domain, with remaining parts taken from reference TRBV5-1 and TRBJ1-1, reads KAGVTQTPRYLIKTRGQQVTLSCSPISGHRSVSWYQQTPGQGLQFLFEYFSETQRNKGNFPGRFSGRQFSNSRSEMNVSTLELGDSALYLCASSWGRNTEAFFGQGTRLTVV.

J is TRBJ2-3 and V is TRBV7-9, with no clear D. Per germline, CDR1 SEHNR and CDR2 FQNEAQ (reference sequence). V was clipped by 1 base and J by 2 bases, with 7 bases between them. The CDR3 loop spans 14 amino acids. The CDR3 bases are TGTGCCAGCAGCTTAGAAGCCACCACAGATACGCAGTATTTT. Protein sequence: CASSLEATTDTQYF.

This chain connects TRBV9 to TRBJ2-3; 12 nucleotides agree with TRBD2. CDR1 SGDLS and CDR2 YYNGEE come from the germline V gene. This CDR3 is 16 amino acids long. V was pared by 0 bases and J by 1 base, with 0 bases of the junction left unmatched. The CDR3, as DNA: TGTGCCAGCAGCGTAGGACTAGCGGGGGGCACAGATACGCAGTATTTT. Its translation is CASSVGLAGGTDTQYF.

V usage is TRBV5-1 and J usage is TRBJ2-1; 9 bases agree with TRBD2. With 6 bases clipped from V and 0 bases from J, the junction kept 7 bases outside the gene matches. The CDR3 runs to 16 residues. Germline lookup yields CDR1 SGHRS and CDR2 YFSETQ. CDR3 in DNA: TGCGCCAGCACAGAACTAGCGGGCGGCTCCTACAATGAGCAGTTCTTC. Protein: CASTELAGGSYNEQFF.

The chain has TRBV4-2 and TRBJ2-5; 16 positions agree with TRBD2. Germline CDR1 reads LGHNA; CDR2 reads YNFKEQ. The CDR3 consists of 17 residues. Germline trimming cut 0 bases from V and 4 bases from J; bases unmatched to any gene: 2. In DNA form, the CDR3 reads TGTGCCAGCAGCCAAGATGGGACTAGCGGGGGGGCAGAGACCCAGTACTTC. It codes for CASSQDGTSGGAETQYF.

The V and J genes are TRBV5-1 and TRBJ1-2; a possible D gene is TRBD1 (5 bases). CDR1 is SGHRS, CDR2 YFSETQ, per germline. The CDR3 loop spans 17 amino acids. V dropped 1 base and J dropped 0 bases, with 16 bases sitting between them. The CDR3 region is CASSLTAGATPNYGYTF. CDR3 nucleotides: TGCGCCAGCAGCTTGACAGCCGGGGCAACCCCTAACTATGGCTACACCTTC.

The genes are TRBV4-2 and TRBJ1-2; 10 nucleotides line up with TRBD1. The CDR3 is made up of 15 amino acids. Germline values: CDR1 LGHNA, CDR2 YNFKEQ. The trim removed 0 bases at V and 5 bases at J, leaving 3 bases unmatched. This CDR3 reads CASSQESDRGYGYTF. CDR3 nucleotides: TGTGCCAGCAGCCAAGAGTCGGACAGGGGGTATGGCTACACCTTC.

This clone was seen more than once but under ten times. V is TRBV7-9 and J is TRBJ1-2, with D perhaps TRBD1 (6 bases). The V end lost 5 bases, the J end lost 0 bases, and 16 bases lay between the germline ends. Germline lookup yields CDR1 SEHNR and CDR2 FQNEAQ (reference sequence). CDR3 length: 16 residues. In DNA, the CDR3 is TGTGCCAGCAGCAAGGCGGCGGGGGGCTCTAACTATGGCTACACCTTC. Translation gives CASSKAAGGSNYGYTF.

This clone showed up just once. The rearrangement joins TRBV5-6 to TRBJ2-1; 8 bases match TRBD2. V was pared by 2 bases and J by 1 base, with 5 bases of the junction left unmatched. This CDR3 has 16 residues. Germline loops: CDR1 SGHDT, CDR2 YYEEEE. CDR3: CASSFERGFSYNEQFF. The CDR3 bases are TGTGCCAGCAGCTTCGAGCGGGGGTTTTCCTACAATGAGCAGTTCTTC.

The chain couples TRBV7-3 to TRBJ2-7; 10 bases fit TRBD1. Germline-derived CDR1 and CDR2 are SGHTA and FQGTGA. This CDR3 comprises 16 residues. The V gene end was trimmed by 4 bases and the J gene end by 6 bases; junction bases not matched to a gene: 12. Here the CDR3 reads CASSSIHWTGGAEQYF. DNA for the CDR3: TGTGCCAGCAGCTCCATCCACTGGACAGGGGGGGCCGAGCAGTACTTC.

This clone showed up just once. The rearrangement links TRBV7-8 to TRBJ2-1; a weak D match, TRBD2 (5 bases). CDR1 is SGHVS and CDR2 is FQNEAQ in the germline V gene. The CDR3 has 15 residues. V lost 3 bases and J 2 bases, leaving 11 bases between the germline ends. Written as DNA, the CDR3 is TGTGCCAGCAGCTTGTTCCTCGGGGCCTACAATGAGCAGTTCTTC. Amino acids: CASSLFLGAYNEQFF.

V is TRBV10-2 and J is TRBJ2-3, with D unclear. V lost 3 bases, J lost 6 bases, and 13 bases lay in between. CDR1 is WSHSY and CDR2 is SAAADI in the germline V gene. This CDR3 region has 14 residues. CDR3 loop: CASSDWRHADTQYF. The CDR3 coding sequence is TGCGCCAGCAGTGATTGGAGACATGCCGATACGCAGTATTTT.

The chain carries TRBV6-1 and TRBJ1-1; TRBD1 aligns across 7 bases. The CDR3 is 15 amino acids. Trimming cost V 5 bases and J 6 bases; bases outside gene matches: 12. Germline V gene data show CDR1 as MNHNS and CDR2 as SASEGT. This CDR3 reads CASSFPGGDSAEAFF. CDR3 DNA sequence: TGTGCCAGCAGTTTCCCGGGGGGGGACAGCGCTGAAGCTTTCTTT.

This clone was seen a handful of times. V is TRBV30 and J is TRBJ1-5, with D perhaps TRBD1 (5 bases). Germline CDR1 reads GTSNPN; CDR2 reads SVGIG (reference sequence). V was trimmed by 4 bases and J by 4 bases, leaving 5 bases between them. This CDR3 has 11 residues. DNA of the CDR3: TGTGCCTGGACAGGGAATCAGCCCCAGCATTTT. Translation: CAWTGNQPQHF.

The chain is built from TRBV28 and TRBJ2-7; D is uncertain. The germline V and J ends were trimmed by 6 bases and 0 bases, with 27 bases remaining between them. The CDR3 covers 19 residues. Germline V CDR1 and CDR2: MDHEN, SYDVKM. The CDR3 loop reads CASSNLAQTHDGYSYEQYF. CDR3 DNA sequence: TGTGCCAGCAGCAATCTGGCCCAAACCCACGACGGATACTCCTACGAGCAGTACTTC. The variable domain in full, completed from reference TRBV28 and TRBJ2-7, reads DVKVTQSSRYLVKRTGEKVFLECVQDMDHENMFWYRQDPGLGLRLIYFSYDVKMKEKGDIPEGYSVSREKKERFSLILESASTNQTSMYLCASSNLAQTHDGYSYEQYFGPGTRLTVT.

This chain joins TRBV30 and TRBJ2-3; 7 bases line up with TRBD2. There are 17 residues in the CDR3. The ends lost 0 bases at V and 5 bases at J; junction bases unmatched: 14. CDR1 and CDR2 (germline): GTSNPN, SVGIG (reference sequence). This CDR3 reads CAWSVQWAGVFVDTQYF. In nucleotides, the CDR3 is TGTGCCTGGAGTGTACAATGGGCGGGGGTGTTTGTAGATACGCAGTATTTT.

The V call is TRBV4-2, the J call TRBJ2-3, with 9 bases fitting TRBD1. The CDR3 consists of 17 residues. J gave up 6 bases and V 1 base, and 11 bases lay outside the gene matches. Germline assignment: CDR1 LGHNA and CDR2 YNFKEQ. The chain's CDR3 is CASSQALRDRVSDTQYF. The DNA for the CDR3 is TGTGCCAGCAGCCAAGCCCTCCGGGACAGGGTTAGCGATACGCAGTATTTT.

V is TRBV5-1 and J is TRBJ2-1; no clear D. CDR3 length equals 13 residues. Germline CDR1 SGHRS, CDR2 YFSETQ. V was clipped by 0 bases and J by 5 bases, with 6 bases between them. The CDR3 loop is CASSLGLNNEQFF. CDR3 sequence (DNA): TGCGCCAGCAGCTTGGGACTTAACAATGAGCAGTTCTTC.

This chain links TRBV5-4 with TRBJ2-7, with D maybe TRBD1 (6 bases). This CDR3 region has 15 residues. The germline V gene encodes CDR1 SGHNT and CDR2 YYREEE (reference sequence). Trimming removed 1 base at V and 0 bases at J, with 11 bases between. CDR3 bases: TGTGCCAGCAGCTTGTCCAGGGGAAGCTCCTACGAGCAGTACTTC. As protein: CASSLSRGSSYEQYF.

The rearrangement joins TRBV27 to TRBJ1-1, with 7 bases matching TRBD1. Germline V gene sequence: CDR1 MNHEY, CDR2 SMNVEV (reference sequence). The ends lost 8 bases at V and 1 base at J; junction bases unmatched: 4. CDR3 length: 13 residues. The DNA of the CDR3 is TGTGCCAGCTTGGACAGGACGAACACTGAAGCTTTCTTT. Protein: CASLDRTNTEAFF.

The rearrangement uses TRBV7-3 and TRBJ2-1; 15 nucleotides line up with TRBD2. Germline values: CDR1 SGHTA, CDR2 FQGTGA. The CDR3 contains 16 residues. The V and J ends lost 4 bases and 5 bases, in that order; junction bases with no gene match: 3. The CDR3 protein is CASSSGLAGGNNEQFF. CDR3 DNA sequence: TGTGCCAGCAGCTCAGGACTAGCGGGAGGGAACAATGAGCAGTTCTTC.

The sample holds a few counts of this clone. The chain joins TRBV5-6 to TRBJ2-1, with D perhaps TRBD1 (5 bases). The CDR3 is made up of 14 amino acids. V was shortened by 4 bases and J by 6 bases, with 14 bases between the two germline ends. From germline, CDR1 is SGHDT and CDR2 YYEEEE. CDR3 sequence: CASSRLRQFNEQFF. CDR3 nucleotides: TGTGCCAGCAGCCGCTTAAGACAGTTCAATGAGCAGTTCTTC.

The CDR3 loop is CASSHSYEQYF. The CDR3 region has the DNA TGTGCCAGCAGCCACTCCTACGAGCAGTACTTC. The chain is built from TRBV13 and TRBJ2-5; D uncertain. The J call is doubtful: the DNA matches TRBJ2-7 better. CDR1 is PRHDT, CDR2 FYEKMQ, per germline (reference sequence). There are 11 residues in the CDR3.